This T cell receptor (beta chain) originates from a study of cytomegalovirus exposure and HLA in healthy donors. Findings of the study overall: Specificity of three CMV-associated chains for CMV antigens was verified in vitro. It was fewer than 200 TCR beta chains that were listed as cytomegalovirus-associated.

The study drew the donors from its 120-subject validation cohort, separate from the approximately 700-subject first cohort. The CDR3 length is 15 residues. Germline V CDR1 and CDR2: MNHEY, SMNVEV (reference sequence). Germline trimming cut 5 bases from V and 2 bases from J; bases unmatched to any gene: 8. Only a few counts were recorded for this clone. Its antigen is currently unknown. Sequenced by immunoSEQ multiplex PCR; TCRdb stores in-frame clones only, minus some. Here the sample spans 200,000 or so clones, approximately 86% being singletons. The chain links TRBV27 to TRBJ2-7, with 8 nucleotides matching TRBD2. Sequenced: PBMCs. The TCR comes from a woman between 18 and 29 years old in good health and CMV-seronegative. For the CDR3, the DNA is TGTGCCAGCAGTCAGTTAGCGGGATCCCCCTACGAGCAGTACTTC. It is translated as CASSQLAGSPYEQYF.